A single sample gave rise to the 4 T cell receptor beta chains below, sequenced in a study of blood T cell repertoires in COVID-19. TCRdb's copy holds only in-frame clones and misses some; the assay was immunoSEQ multiplex PCR. The sample includes tens of thousands of clones, 86% seen only once; the top ten take about 5%. Specimen: peripheral blood. Every receptor here comes from a man in his forties or fifties with active or convalescent COVID-19.

The chain combines TRBV12-2 with TRBJ1-5; whether TRBD1, the table's D call, matches the DNA was not checked. TRBV12-2 is a listed pseudogene. This CDR3 spans 19 amino acids. The CDR3 DNA is TGTGCAAGTCGCTTAGACGGGGAAAGACAGGGTTATAGCAATCAGCCCCAGCATTTT. Its protein product is CASRLDGERQGYSNQPQHF.

The rearrangement uses TRBV19 and TRBJ1-2, with D possibly matching TRBD1 (5 bases). Trimming took off 6 bases at V and 7 bases at J, with 18 bases between the two ends. Germline assignment: CDR1 LNHDA and CDR2 SQIVND (reference sequence). CDR3 length: 14 residues. CDR3 residues: CASSPTGGVSGYTF. The CDR3 DNA reads as TGTGCCAGTAGCCCCACCGGAGGGGTGAGTGGCTACACCTTC. Variable domain in full (rest from reference TRBV19 and TRBJ1-2): DGGITQSPKYLFRKEGQNVTLSCEQNLNHDAMYWYRQDPGQGLRLIYYSQIVNDFQKGDIAEGYSVSREKKESFPLTVTSAQKNPTAFYLCASSPTGGVSGYTFGSGTRLTVV.

The J gene is TRBJ2-3, the V gene TRBV5-1; 10 bases line up with TRBD2. Germline-derived CDR1 and CDR2 are SGHRS and YFSETQ. This CDR3 is built from 13 residues. After removal of 2 bases from V and 10 bases from J, the junction contained 4 bases not matched to a gene. The CDR3 loop reads CASSFTSGVAQYF. CDR3 DNA: TGCGCCAGCAGCTTCACTAGCGGGGTTGCGCAGTATTTT.

The chain links TRBV7-9 to TRBJ2-3; TRBD2 matches at 12 bases. This CDR3 has 16 residues. The germline CDR1 and CDR2 sequences are SEHNR and FQNEAQ (reference sequence). Trimming cost V 5 bases and J 3 bases; bases outside gene matches: 6. The CDR3 nucleotides are TGTGCCAGCAGCCCCTGGACTAGCGGGGATACAGATACGCAGTATTTT. This translates into CASSPWTSGDTDTQYF. The full variable domain, its missing parts supplied by reference TRBV7-9 and TRBJ2-3, is DTGVSQNPRHKITKRGQNVTFRCDPISEHNRLYWYRQTLGQGPEFLTYFQNEAQLEKSRLLSDRFSAERPKGSFSTLEIQRTEQGDSAMYLCASSPWTSGDTDTQYFGPGTRLTVL.